The clone carrying this TCR beta chain has more than one count but fewer than ten. Its antigen is not known. The data are from a study of beta chain features in type 1 diabetes. At the level of the study: The study found patients and healthy donors alike in age, gender and cell yields.

Study observations and caveats: The question left open here concerned HLA type influencing TCRB rearrangement. Patients with type 1 diabetes showed fewer VDJ junction insertions and more deletions.

The authors reverse transcribed all of the isolated RNA, so sequencing captured expressed TCRB transcripts. The assay was immunoSEQ multiplex PCR, and TCRdb's table has in-frame clones only and misses some. The table records about 450,000 clones, roughly 10% of them present only once. This CDR3 is built from 13 residues. With 3 bases removed from V and 4 bases from J, the gap between germline ends came to 9 bases. Germline V gene data show CDR1 as SGHNT and CDR2 as YENEEA. The sequenced sample was naive CD4+ T cells from blood. The clonotype comes from a woman under 30 in good health. The V and J genes are TRBV11-3 and TRBJ1-1; unclear D gene. CDR3 nucleotide sequence: TGTGCCAGCAGCTTCTCAGGAGGCACTGAAGCTTTCTTT. Protein: CASSFSGGTEAFF.